Below, one TCR beta chain is given with its context. The data were obtained in a study of blood T cell repertoires in COVID-19. As for the study in general: The United States, Italy and Spain provided the acute and convalescent COVID-19 samples. Sample material is recorded as cDNA or gDNA derived from T cells, B-cell-depleted T cells, or PBMCs.

The CDR3 runs to 15 residues. Between the trimmed V and J ends, which lost 0 bases and 0 bases, there was a span of 7 bases. Germline V gives CDR1 LNHNV, CDR2 YYDKDF (reference sequence). Per the original data handling: Amplification with reference gene primers provided the estimates of nucleated cell counts. Data came from immunoSEQ multiplex PCR; TCRdb stores just in-frame clones and leaves some out. The DNA gave D and trimming, while V, J and clone size come from that table. The table includes roughly 70,000 clones, around nine tenths detected once. The sequence was obtained from a man in his sixties or seventies with acute or convalescent COVID-19. Sequences were obtained from peripheral blood. V and J are TRBV15 and TRBJ2-3; a weak D match, TRBD1 (5 bases). CDR3 nucleotide sequence: TGTGCCACCAGCAGAGACAGGGCCAGCACAGATACGCAGTATTTT. Its translation is CATSRDRASTDTQYF. The entire variable domain, with the rest obtained from reference TRBV15 and TRBJ2-3, is as follows: DAMVIQNPRYQVTQFGKPVTLSCSQTLNHNVMYWYQQKSSQAPKLLFHYYDKDFNNEADTPDNFQSRRPNTSFCFLDIRSPGLGDTAMYLCATSRDRASTDTQYFGPGTRLTVL.